The present entry profiles one T cell receptor beta chain with its context. The test was conducted at deep level. Profiling relied on immunoSEQ multiplex PCR, and the TCRdb table lists in-frame clones only, not all of them. The sample lists around 510,000 clones, roughly 95% occurring once. This record belongs to a study of shared clonotypes between healthy human individuals. The trim removed 4 bases at V and 1 base at J, leaving 13 bases unmatched. The length of the CDR3 is 17 residues. CDR1 is SGHRS, CDR2 YFSETQ, per germline. This TCR derives from a woman between 25 and 40 years old in good health. V is TRBV5-1 and J is TRBJ1-1; 7 nucleotides agree with TRBD1. The sequenced sample was naive CD4+ T cells sorted from blood. As for subset: CD45RA+ positively selected. The CDR3 loop reads CASSPLTGWGQNTEAFF. The DNA of the CDR3 is TGCGCCAGCAGCCCATTGACAGGGTGGGGTCAGAACACTGAAGCTTTCTTT.